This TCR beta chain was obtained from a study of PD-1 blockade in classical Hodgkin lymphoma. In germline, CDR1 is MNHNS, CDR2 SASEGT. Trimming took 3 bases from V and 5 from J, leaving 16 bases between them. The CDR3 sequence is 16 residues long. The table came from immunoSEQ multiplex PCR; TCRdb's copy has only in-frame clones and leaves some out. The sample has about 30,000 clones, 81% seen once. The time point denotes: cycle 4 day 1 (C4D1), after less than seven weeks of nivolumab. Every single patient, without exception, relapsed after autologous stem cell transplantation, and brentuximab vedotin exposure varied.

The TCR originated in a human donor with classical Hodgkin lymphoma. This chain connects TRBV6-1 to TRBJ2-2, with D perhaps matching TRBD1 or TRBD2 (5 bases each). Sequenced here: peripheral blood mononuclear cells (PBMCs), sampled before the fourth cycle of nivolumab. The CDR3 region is CASSEWDGHKTGELFF. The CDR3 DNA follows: TGTGCCAGCAGTGAGTGGGACGGACATAAGACCGGGGAGCTGTTTTTT.